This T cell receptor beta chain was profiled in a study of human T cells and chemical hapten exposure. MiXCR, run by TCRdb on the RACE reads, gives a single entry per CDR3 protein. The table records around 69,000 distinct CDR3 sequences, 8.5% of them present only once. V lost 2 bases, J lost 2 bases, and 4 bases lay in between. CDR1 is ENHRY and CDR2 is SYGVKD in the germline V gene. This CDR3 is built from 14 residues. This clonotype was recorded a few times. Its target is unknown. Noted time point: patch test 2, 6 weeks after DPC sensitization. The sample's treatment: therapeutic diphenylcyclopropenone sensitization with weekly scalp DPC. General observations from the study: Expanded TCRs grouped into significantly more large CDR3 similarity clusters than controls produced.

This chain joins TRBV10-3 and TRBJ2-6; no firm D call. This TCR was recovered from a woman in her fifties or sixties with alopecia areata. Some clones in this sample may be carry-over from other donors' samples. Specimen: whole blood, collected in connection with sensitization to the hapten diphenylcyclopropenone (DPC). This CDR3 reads CAISEGAGANVLTF. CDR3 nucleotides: TGTGCCATCAGTGAGGGGGCTGGGGCCAACGTCCTGACTTTC.